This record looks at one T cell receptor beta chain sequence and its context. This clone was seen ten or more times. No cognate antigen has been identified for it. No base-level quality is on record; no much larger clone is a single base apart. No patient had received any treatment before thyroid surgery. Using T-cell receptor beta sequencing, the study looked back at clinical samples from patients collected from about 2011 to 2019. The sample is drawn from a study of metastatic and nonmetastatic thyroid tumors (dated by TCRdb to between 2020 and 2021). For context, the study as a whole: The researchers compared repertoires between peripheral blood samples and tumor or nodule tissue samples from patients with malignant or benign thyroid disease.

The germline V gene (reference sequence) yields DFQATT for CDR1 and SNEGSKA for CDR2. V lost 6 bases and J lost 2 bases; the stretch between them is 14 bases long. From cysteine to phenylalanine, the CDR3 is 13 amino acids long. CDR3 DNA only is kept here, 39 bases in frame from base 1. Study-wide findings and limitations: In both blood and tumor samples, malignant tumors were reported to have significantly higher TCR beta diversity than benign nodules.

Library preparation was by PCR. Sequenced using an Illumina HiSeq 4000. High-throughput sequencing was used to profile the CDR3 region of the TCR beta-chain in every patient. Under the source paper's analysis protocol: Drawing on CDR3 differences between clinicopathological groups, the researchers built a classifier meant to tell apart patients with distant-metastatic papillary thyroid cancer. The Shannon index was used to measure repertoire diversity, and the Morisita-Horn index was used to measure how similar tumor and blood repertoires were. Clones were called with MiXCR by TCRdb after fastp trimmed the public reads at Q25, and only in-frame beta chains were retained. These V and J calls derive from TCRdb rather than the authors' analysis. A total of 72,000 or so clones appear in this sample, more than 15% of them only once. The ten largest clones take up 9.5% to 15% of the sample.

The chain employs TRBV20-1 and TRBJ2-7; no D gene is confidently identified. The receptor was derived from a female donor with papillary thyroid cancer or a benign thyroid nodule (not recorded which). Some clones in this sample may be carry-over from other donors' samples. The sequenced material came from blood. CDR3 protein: CSAPGARPYEQYF. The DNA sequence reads TGCAGTGCGCCCGGCGCGAGACCCTACGAGCAGTACTTC.